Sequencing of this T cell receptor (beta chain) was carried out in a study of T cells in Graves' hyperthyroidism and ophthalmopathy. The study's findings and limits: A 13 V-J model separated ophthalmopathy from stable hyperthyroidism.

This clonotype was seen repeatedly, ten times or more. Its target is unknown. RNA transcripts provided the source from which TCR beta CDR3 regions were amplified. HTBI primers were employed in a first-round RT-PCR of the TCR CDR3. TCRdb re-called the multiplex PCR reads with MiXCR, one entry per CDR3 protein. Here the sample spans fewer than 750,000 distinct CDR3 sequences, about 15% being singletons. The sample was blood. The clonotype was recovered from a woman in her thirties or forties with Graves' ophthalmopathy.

The CDR3 is CASSLGGVNTGELFF. In DNA form, the CDR3 reads TGTGCCAGCAGCCTCGGCGGCGTGAACACCGGGGAGCTGTTTTTT. The chain employs TRBV6-1 and TRBJ2-2; no firm D call. CDR3 length: 15 amino acids. V lost 6 bases to trimming and J lost 1 base, with 12 bases between them. Germline V gives CDR1 MNHNS, CDR2 SASEGT.